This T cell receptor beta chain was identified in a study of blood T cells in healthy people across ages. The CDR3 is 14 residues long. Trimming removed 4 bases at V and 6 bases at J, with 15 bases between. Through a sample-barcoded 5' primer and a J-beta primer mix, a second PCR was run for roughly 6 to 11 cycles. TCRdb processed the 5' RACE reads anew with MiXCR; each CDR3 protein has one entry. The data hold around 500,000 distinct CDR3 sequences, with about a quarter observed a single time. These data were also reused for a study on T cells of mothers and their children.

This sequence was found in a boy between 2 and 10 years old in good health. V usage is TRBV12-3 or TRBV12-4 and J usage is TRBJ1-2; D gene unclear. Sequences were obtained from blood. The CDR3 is CASSYGHKTDGYTF. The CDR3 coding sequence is TGTGCCAGCAGTTACGGGCATAAAACGGATGGCTACACCTTC.